This T cell receptor beta chain emerged from a study of cytomegalovirus exposure and HLA in healthy donors. The CDR3 extends over 13 amino acids. CDR1 and CDR2 (germline): SNHLY, FYNNEI. The trim removed 8 bases at V and 4 bases at J, leaving 7 bases unmatched. In the PCR, 60 Vbeta and 13 Jbeta primers were used. The assay was immunoSEQ multiplex PCR, and TCRdb's table has in-frame clones only and misses some. The sample lists 150,000 or so clones, roughly 80% occurring once. V and J are TRBV2 and TRBJ1-1, with 7 bases that match TRBD1. Sequencing used PBMCs. This TCR was sampled from a man aged 35 to 55 in good health and CMV-seropositive. The CDR3 DNA reads TGTGCCAGCTACAGGGGTGGCGTCACTGAAGCTTTCTTT. Protein sequence: CASYRGGVTEAFF.